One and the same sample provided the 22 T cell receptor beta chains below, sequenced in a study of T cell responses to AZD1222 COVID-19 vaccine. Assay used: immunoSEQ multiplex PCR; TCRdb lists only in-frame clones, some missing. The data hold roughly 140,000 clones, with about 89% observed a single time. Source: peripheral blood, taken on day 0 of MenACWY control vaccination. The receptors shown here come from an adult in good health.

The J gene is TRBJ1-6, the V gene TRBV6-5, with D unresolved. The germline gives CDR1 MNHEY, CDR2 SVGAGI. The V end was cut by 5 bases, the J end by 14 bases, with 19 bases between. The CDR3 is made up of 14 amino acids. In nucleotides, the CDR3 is TGTGCCAGCAGTCCCGGCTGGGCCTCCCGGGCCCTCCACTTT. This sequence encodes CASSPGWASRALHF.

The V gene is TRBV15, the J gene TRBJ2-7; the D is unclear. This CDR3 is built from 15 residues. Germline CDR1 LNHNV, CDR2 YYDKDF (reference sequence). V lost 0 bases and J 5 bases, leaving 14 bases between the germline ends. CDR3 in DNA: TGTGCCACCAGCAGAGATTACCGGCCCCCGGACGAGCAGTACTTC. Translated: CATSRDYRPPDEQYF.

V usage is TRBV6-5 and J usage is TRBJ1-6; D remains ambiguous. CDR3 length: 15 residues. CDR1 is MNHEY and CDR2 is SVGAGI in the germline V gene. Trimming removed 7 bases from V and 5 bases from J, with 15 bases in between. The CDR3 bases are TGTGCCAGCACGAGAATGGCGCGGGATAATTCACCCCTCCACTTT. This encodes CASTRMARDNSPLHF.

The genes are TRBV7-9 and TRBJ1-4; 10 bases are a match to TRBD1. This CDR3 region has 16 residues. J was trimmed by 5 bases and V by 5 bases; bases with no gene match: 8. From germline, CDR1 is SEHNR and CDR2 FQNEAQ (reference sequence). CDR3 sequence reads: CASSQTGGGSNEKLFF. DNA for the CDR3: TGTGCCAGCAGCCAGACAGGGGGCGGCTCCAATGAAAAACTGTTTTTT.

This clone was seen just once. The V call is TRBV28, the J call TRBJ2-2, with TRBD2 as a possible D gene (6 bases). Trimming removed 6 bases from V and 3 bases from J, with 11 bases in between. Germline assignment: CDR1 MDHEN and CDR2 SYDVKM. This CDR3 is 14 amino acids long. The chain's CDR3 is CASSSAGHTGELFF. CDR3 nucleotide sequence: TGTGCCAGCAGCTCCGCGGGACACACCGGGGAGCTGTTTTTT.

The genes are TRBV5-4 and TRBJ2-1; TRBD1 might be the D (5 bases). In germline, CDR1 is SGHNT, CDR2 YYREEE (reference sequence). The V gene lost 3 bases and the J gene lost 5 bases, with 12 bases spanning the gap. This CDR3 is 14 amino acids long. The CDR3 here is CASSSPDTNNEQFF. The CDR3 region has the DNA TGTGCCAGCAGCTCCCCGGACACCAACAATGAGCAGTTCTTC.

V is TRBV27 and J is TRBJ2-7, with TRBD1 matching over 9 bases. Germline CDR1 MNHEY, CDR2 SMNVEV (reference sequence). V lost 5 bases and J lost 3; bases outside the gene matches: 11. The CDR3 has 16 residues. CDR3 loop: CASSRKIPGQGYEQYF. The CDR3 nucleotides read TGTGCCAGCAGTCGTAAGATACCGGGACAGGGCTACGAGCAGTACTTC.

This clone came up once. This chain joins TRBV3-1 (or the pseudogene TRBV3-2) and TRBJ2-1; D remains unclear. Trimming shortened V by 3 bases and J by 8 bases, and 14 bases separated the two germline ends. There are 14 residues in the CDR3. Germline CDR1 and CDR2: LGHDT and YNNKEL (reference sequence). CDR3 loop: CASSHPGKTDEQFF. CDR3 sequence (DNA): TGTGCCAGCAGCCACCCAGGAAAAACGGATGAGCAGTTCTTC.

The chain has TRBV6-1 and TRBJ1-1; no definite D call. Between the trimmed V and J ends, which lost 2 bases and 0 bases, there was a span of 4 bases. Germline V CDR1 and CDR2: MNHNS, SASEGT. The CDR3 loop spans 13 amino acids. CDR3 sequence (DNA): TGTGCCAGCAGTGAATGGATGAACACTGAAGCTTTCTTT. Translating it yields CASSEWMNTEAFF.

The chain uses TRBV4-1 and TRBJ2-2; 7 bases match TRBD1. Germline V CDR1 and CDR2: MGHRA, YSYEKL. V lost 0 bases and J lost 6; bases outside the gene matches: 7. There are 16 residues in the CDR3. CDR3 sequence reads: CASSQEKGALPGELFF. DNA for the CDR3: TGCGCCAGCAGCCAAGAGAAGGGGGCGCTTCCCGGGGAGCTGTTTTTT.

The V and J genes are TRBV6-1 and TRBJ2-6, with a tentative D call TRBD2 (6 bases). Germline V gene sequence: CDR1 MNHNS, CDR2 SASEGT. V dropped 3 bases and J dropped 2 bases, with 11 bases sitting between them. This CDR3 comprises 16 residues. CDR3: CASSEGLGPGANVLTF. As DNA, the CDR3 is TGTGCCAGCAGTGAGGGACTGGGGCCTGGGGCCAACGTCCTGACTTTC.

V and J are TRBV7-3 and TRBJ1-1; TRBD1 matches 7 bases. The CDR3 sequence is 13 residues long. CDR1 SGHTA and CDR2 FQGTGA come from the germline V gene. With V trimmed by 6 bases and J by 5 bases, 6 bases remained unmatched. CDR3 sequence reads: CASSHDRETEAFF. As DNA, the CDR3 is TGTGCCAGCAGTCACGACAGGGAAACTGAAGCTTTCTTT.

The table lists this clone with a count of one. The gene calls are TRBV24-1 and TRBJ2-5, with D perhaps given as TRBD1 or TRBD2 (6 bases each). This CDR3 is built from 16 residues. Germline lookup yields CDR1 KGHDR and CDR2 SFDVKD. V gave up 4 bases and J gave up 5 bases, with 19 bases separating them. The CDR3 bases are TGTGCCACCAGTGACACCTACCGCACAGGGACTGAGACCCAGTACTTC. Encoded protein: CATSDTYRTGTETQYF.

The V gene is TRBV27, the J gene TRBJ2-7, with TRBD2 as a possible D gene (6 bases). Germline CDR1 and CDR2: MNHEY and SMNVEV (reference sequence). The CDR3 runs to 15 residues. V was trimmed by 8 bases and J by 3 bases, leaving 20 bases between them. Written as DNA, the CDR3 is TGTGCCAGCGCCCGAGTGAGGGAGGATAGCTACGAGCAGTACTTC. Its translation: CASARVREDSYEQYF.

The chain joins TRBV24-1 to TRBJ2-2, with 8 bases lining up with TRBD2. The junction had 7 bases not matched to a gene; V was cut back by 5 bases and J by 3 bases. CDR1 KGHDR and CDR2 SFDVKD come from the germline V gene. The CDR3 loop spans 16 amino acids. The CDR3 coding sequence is TGTGCCACCAGTGTCACGGGAGCGGGAGACACCGGGGAGCTGTTTTTT. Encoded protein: CATSVTGAGDTGELFF.

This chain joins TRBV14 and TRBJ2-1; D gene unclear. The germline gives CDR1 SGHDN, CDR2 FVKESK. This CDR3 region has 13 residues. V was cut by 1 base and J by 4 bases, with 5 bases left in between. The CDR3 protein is CASSQGSYNEQFF. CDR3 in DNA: TGTGCCAGCAGCCAAGGTTCGTACAATGAGCAGTTCTTC.

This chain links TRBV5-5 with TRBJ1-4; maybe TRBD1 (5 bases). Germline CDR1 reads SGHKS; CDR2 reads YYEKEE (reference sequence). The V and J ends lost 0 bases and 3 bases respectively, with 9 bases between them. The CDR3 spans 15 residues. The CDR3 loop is CASSLGGSANEKLFF. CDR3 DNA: TGTGCCAGCAGCTTGGGGGGGAGCGCTAATGAAAAACTGTTTTTT.

CDR3 loop: CASSLEPGTGEKLFF. Here the CDR3 DNA reads TGCGCCAGCAGCTTGGAGCCAGGGACTGGTGAAAAACTGTTTTTT. The rearrangement joins TRBV5-1 to TRBJ1-4, with D tentatively TRBD1 (5 bases). V was pared by 0 bases and J by 7 bases, with 13 bases between. The germline gives CDR1 SGHRS, CDR2 YFSETQ. The CDR3 runs 15 residues.

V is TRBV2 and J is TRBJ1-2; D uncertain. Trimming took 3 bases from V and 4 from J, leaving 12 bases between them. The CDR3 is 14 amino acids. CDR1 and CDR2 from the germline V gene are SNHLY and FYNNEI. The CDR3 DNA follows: TGTGCCAGCAGTGATTTGTGGCAGTCCTATGGCTACACCTTC. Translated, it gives CASSDLWQSYGYTF.

CDR3 in amino acids: CASSGQGDVLGWTEAFF. DNA of the CDR3: TGTGCCAGCAGCGGACAGGGGGACGTGTTGGGGTGGACTGAAGCTTTCTTT. The chain employs TRBV28 and TRBJ1-1, with 10 bases fitting TRBD1. The germline CDR1 and CDR2 sequences are MDHEN and SYDVKM. The V segment lost 6 bases and the J segment 5 bases; nucleotides outside the gene matches: 15. The CDR3 is 17 residues long. Full variable domain (missing parts from reference TRBV28 and TRBJ1-1): DVKVTQSSRYLVKRTGEKVFLECVQDMDHENMFWYRQDPGLGLRLIYFSYDVKMKEKGDIPEGYSVSREKKERFSLILESASTNQTSMYLCASSGQGDVLGWTEAFFGQGTRLTVV.

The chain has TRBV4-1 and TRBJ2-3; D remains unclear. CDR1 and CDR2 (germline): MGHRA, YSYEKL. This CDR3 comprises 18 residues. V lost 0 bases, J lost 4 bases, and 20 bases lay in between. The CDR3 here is CASSQDPRVGSAADTQYF. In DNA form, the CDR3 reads TGCGCCAGCAGCCAAGATCCAAGGGTCGGGTCCGCGGCAGATACGCAGTATTTT.

The CDR3 sequence: CASSRLAGVGNEQFF. CDR3 nucleotides: TGTGCCAGCAGTAGACTAGCGGGAGTAGGCAATGAGCAGTTCTTC. The chain employs TRBV6-5 and TRBJ2-1, with 12 nucleotides matching TRBD2. The CDR3 spans 15 residues. The V segment lost 5 bases and the J segment 6 bases; nucleotides outside the gene matches: 5. CDR1 and CDR2 (germline): MNHEY, SVGAGI.